Following are 2 T cell receptor beta chains from one sample sequenced in a study of cytotoxic CD8 clonotypes in ibrutinib-treated CLL. The protocol was immunoSEQ multiplex PCR, while the TCRdb copy is restricted to in-frame clones and leaves out a portion. The table lists approximately 25,000 clones, about 67% of them singletons. The sequenced sample was PBMCs, obtained after 12 months of ibrutinib treatment. The receptors come from a human donor with chronic lymphocytic leukemia.

The gene calls are TRBV19 and TRBJ1-4, with D maybe TRBD1 (6 bases). The V gene lost 5 bases and the J gene lost 6 bases, with 16 bases spanning the gap. Germline CDR1 LNHDA, CDR2 SQIVND (reference sequence). The CDR3 length is 15 residues. This chain's CDR3 is CASSAGGTRDEKLFF. In DNA, the CDR3 is TGTGCCAGTAGTGCCGGTGGGACACGGGATGAAAAACTGTTTTTT.

In its sample, this clone was seen a few times. V is TRBV11-2 and J is TRBJ2-7; TRBD1 aligns across 9 bases. This CDR3 comprises 14 residues. Germline CDR1 SGHAT, CDR2 FQNNGV. V shed 5 bases, J shed 3 bases, and the junction held 5 bases outside the gene matches. CDR3 in DNA: TGTGCCAGCAGCCCATCGACAGGGGGCTACGAGCAGTACTTC. Translation: CASSPSTGGYEQYF.